These T cell receptor beta chains were read from a single sample in a study of T cell responses to AZD1222 COVID-19 vaccine. Assay: immunoSEQ multiplex PCR; the TCRdb copy retains only in-frame clones and omits some. The sample shows 150,000 to 180,000 clones, more than 90% of them seen only once. Sequencing was performed on peripheral blood, taken on day 0 of AZD1222 vaccination. The receptor set was obtained from an adult in good health. CDR3s include the opening cysteine and the closing phenylalanine or tryptophan. Fields, in order: V gene, D gene, clone size, J gene, CDR3 DNA, CDR3 protein. D genes are given only for firm matches. The size field is filled for only some rows; it gives once, few, many or a size class.

v_gene: TRBV5-8; d_gene: -; abundance: -; j_gene: TRBJ2-5; CDR3nt: TGTGCCAGCAGCCCACTCTTAACGAAAGAGACCCAGTACTTC; CDR3aa: CASSPLLTKETQYF
v_gene: TRBV19; d_gene: TRBD1; abundance: -; j_gene: TRBJ2-3; CDR3nt: TGTGCCAGTAGTCGACAGGGCGCAGATACGCAGTATTTT; CDR3aa: CASSRQGADTQYF
v_gene: TRBV4-1; d_gene: -; abundance: -; j_gene: TRBJ1-2; CDR3nt: TGCGCCAGCAGCCAAGATTGGGGGTTGGCTAACTATGGCTACACCTTC; CDR3aa: CASSQDWGLANYGYTF
v_gene: TRBV19; d_gene: -; abundance: few; j_gene: TRBJ2-7; CDR3nt: TGTGCCAGTAGTATTAACGAGGACACCTACGAGCAGTACTTC; CDR3aa: CASSINEDTYEQYF
v_gene: TRBV2; d_gene: TRBD2; abundance: -; j_gene: TRBJ2-2; CDR3nt: TGTGCCAGCAGTGCCCAGGGACTAGGTGTTGGCGGGGAGCTGTTTTTT; CDR3aa: CASSAQGLGVGGELFF
v_gene: TRBV11-3; d_gene: -; abundance: -; j_gene: TRBJ2-7; CDR3nt: TGTGCCAGCAGCTTAGATCGGACAAACGAGCAGTACTTC; CDR3aa: CASSLDRTNEQYF
v_gene: TRBV16; d_gene: -; abundance: -; j_gene: TRBJ1-3; CDR3nt: TGTGCCAGCAGTCTTAAACAGGTCTCTGGAAACACCATATATTTT; CDR3aa: CASSLKQVSGNTIYF
v_gene: TRBV3-1/TRBV3-2; d_gene: -; abundance: -; j_gene: TRBJ2-3; CDR3nt: TGTGCCAGCAGCCAAGAAGCAGTATTGTTAGATACGCAGTATTTT; CDR3aa: CASSQEAVLLDTQYF
v_gene: TRBV7-2; d_gene: -; abundance: -; j_gene: TRBJ1-5; CDR3nt: TGTGCCAGCAGCTGGTGGGGGTCTAATCAGCCCCAGCATTTT; CDR3aa: CASSWWGSNQPQHF
v_gene: TRBV28; d_gene: -; abundance: -; j_gene: TRBJ2-1; CDR3nt: TGTGCCAGGGGATATCGGGGGTCTTACAATGAGCAGTTCTTC; CDR3aa: CARGYRGSYNEQFF
v_gene: TRBV28; d_gene: -; abundance: -; j_gene: TRBJ1-5; CDR3nt: TGTGCCAGCAGTTTAGGAGGAGTCATCATTGGCCAGCCCCAGCATTTT; CDR3aa: CASSLGGVIIGQPQHF
v_gene: TRBV19; d_gene: -; abundance: few; j_gene: TRBJ1-2; CDR3nt: TGTGCCAGTAGTATAGCTCCACTCCGCAGCGCTATCTTTTACACCTTC; CDR3aa: CASSIAPLRSAIFYTF
v_gene: TRBV2; d_gene: TRBD1; abundance: -; j_gene: TRBJ2-1; CDR3nt: TGTGCCAGCGCAAACAGGGGCGACGAGCAGTTCTTC; CDR3aa: CASANRGDEQFF
v_gene: TRBV13; d_gene: TRBD1; abundance: few; j_gene: TRBJ2-1; CDR3nt: TGTGCCAGCAGTCTTTCCGGGACAGGGGAGGGTGGGCAGTTCTTC; CDR3aa: CASSLSGTGEGGQFF
v_gene: TRBV12-3/TRBV12-4; d_gene: -; abundance: -; j_gene: TRBJ2-3; CDR3nt: TGTGCCAGCAGTTTAGAGAGAGATACGCAGTATTTT; CDR3aa: CASSLERDTQYF
v_gene: TRBV5-1; d_gene: -; abundance: -; j_gene: TRBJ2-3; CDR3nt: TGCGCCAGCAGGGAGGGGGCGCAAACAGATACGCAGTATTTT; CDR3aa: CASREGAQTDTQYF
v_gene: TRBV5-1; d_gene: -; abundance: -; j_gene: TRBJ1-3; CDR3nt: TGCGCCAGCAGCCTGAATGAATTAGGGGGGAACACCATATATTTT; CDR3aa: CASSLNELGGNTIYF
v_gene: TRBV18; d_gene: TRBD1; abundance: -; j_gene: TRBJ1-2; CDR3nt: TGTGCCAGCTCACTCCTTTCCGGGACAGGGAACGTGGCTAACTATGGCTACACCTTC; CDR3aa: CASSLLSGTGNVANYGYTF
v_gene: TRBV7-2; d_gene: -; abundance: -; j_gene: TRBJ1-6; CDR3nt: TGTGCCAGCTCCTACCCGGGGGGGAGCCCCAATTCACCCCTCCACTTT; CDR3aa: CASSYPGGSPNSPLHF
v_gene: TRBV10-3; d_gene: TRBD1; abundance: -; j_gene: TRBJ2-2; CDR3nt: TGTGCCATCAGCGGGGGGAGCGGGACAGGGAGTTTTTCCGGGGAGCTGTTTTTT; CDR3aa: CAISGGSGTGSFSGELFF
v_gene: TRBV30; d_gene: -; abundance: -; j_gene: TRBJ2-7; CDR3nt: TGTGCCTGCCTTAGGGGGGCACGGGAGCAGTACTTC; CDR3aa: CACLRGAREQYF
v_gene: TRBV3-1/TRBV3-2; d_gene: TRBD2; abundance: once; j_gene: TRBJ2-5; CDR3nt: TGTGCCAGCAGCCACCGTGTGGGGACTACCATAGAGACCCAGTACTTC; CDR3aa: CASSHRVGTTIETQYF
v_gene: TRBV5-8; d_gene: TRBD1; abundance: -; j_gene: TRBJ1-5; CDR3nt: TGTGCCAGCAGCTCTAACTATGACAGGGAACGCAATCAGCCCCAGCATTTT; CDR3aa: CASSSNYDRERNQPQHF
v_gene: TRBV30; d_gene: TRBD1; abundance: once; j_gene: TRBJ1-1; CDR3nt: TGTGCCTGGAACAGGGGCACAGGGACTGAAGCTTTCTTT; CDR3aa: CAWNRGTGTEAFF
v_gene: TRBV18; d_gene: TRBD2; abundance: -; j_gene: TRBJ2-3; CDR3nt: TGTGCCAGCTCACCATCCGCTAGCGGGGGGCAGGCAGATACGCAGTATTTT; CDR3aa: CASSPSASGGQADTQYF
v_gene: TRBV19; d_gene: TRBD1; abundance: -; j_gene: TRBJ2-7; CDR3nt: TGTGCCAGTAGCCGAACGGGACAGGGGGCCACCTACGAGCAGTACTTC; CDR3aa: CASSRTGQGATYEQYF
v_gene: TRBV9; d_gene: -; abundance: -; j_gene: TRBJ2-6; CDR3nt: TGTGCCAGCAGCCCCTCGCTGGGGCACTCTGGGGCCAACGTCCTGACTTTC; CDR3aa: CASSPSLGHSGANVLTF
v_gene: TRBV7-9; d_gene: -; abundance: -; j_gene: TRBJ2-7; CDR3nt: TGTGCCAGCAGCTTAGATCCGGGTAGATCAGACTACGAGCAGTACTTC; CDR3aa: CASSLDPGRSDYEQYF
v_gene: TRBV9; d_gene: TRBD2; abundance: once; j_gene: TRBJ2-1; CDR3nt: TGTGCCAGCAGCGTGAGGCGGGAGACGTCCTACAATGAGCAGTTCTTC; CDR3aa: CASSVRRETSYNEQFF
v_gene: TRBV30; d_gene: -; abundance: -; j_gene: TRBJ1-5; CDR3nt: TGTGCCTGGAGAGGTACAAGCAATCAGCCCCAGCATTTT; CDR3aa: CAWRGTSNQPQHF
v_gene: TRBV7-3; d_gene: -; abundance: -; j_gene: TRBJ1-1; CDR3nt: TGTGCCAGCAGTCTCCGAGGGAACACTGAAGCTTTCTTT; CDR3aa: CASSLRGNTEAFF
v_gene: TRBV27; d_gene: -; abundance: -; j_gene: TRBJ2-7; CDR3nt: TGTGCCAGCAGTTCCCGCCTCTACGAGCAGTACTTC; CDR3aa: CASSSRLYEQYF
v_gene: TRBV19; d_gene: -; abundance: -; j_gene: TRBJ1-5; CDR3nt: TGTGCCAGTAGTACCGGACAGTTAAATCAGCCCCAGCATTTT; CDR3aa: CASSTGQLNQPQHF
v_gene: TRBV3-1/TRBV3-2; d_gene: -; abundance: -; j_gene: TRBJ1-5; CDR3nt: TGTGCCAGCAGCCAAGTGGGTCAGCCCCAGCATTTT; CDR3aa: CASSQVGQPQHF
v_gene: TRBV9; d_gene: -; abundance: -; j_gene: TRBJ1-3; CDR3nt: TGTGCCAGCAGCGTAGCCTTAGGGGGGGATTCTGGAAACACCATATATTTT; CDR3aa: CASSVALGGDSGNTIYF
v_gene: TRBV4-1; d_gene: -; abundance: -; j_gene: TRBJ2-5; CDR3nt: TGCGCCAGCAGTCCCCACCCGGCACAAGAGACCCAGTACTTC; CDR3aa: CASSPHPAQETQYF
v_gene: TRBV11-3; d_gene: -; abundance: -; j_gene: TRBJ1-5; CDR3nt: TGTGCCAGCAGCCCGGGGTGGGTAGGGGACCGCAATCAGCCCCAGCATTTT; CDR3aa: CASSPGWVGDRNQPQHF
v_gene: TRBV5-4; d_gene: -; abundance: -; j_gene: TRBJ1-2; CDR3nt: TGTGCCAGCACCCCCGGGCTTAACTATGGCTACACCTTC; CDR3aa: CASTPGLNYGYTF
v_gene: TRBV5-5; d_gene: -; abundance: -; j_gene: TRBJ2-5; CDR3nt: TGTGCCAGCAGCTTGGAGGAGGTTCAAGAGACCCAGTACTTC; CDR3aa: CASSLEEVQETQYF
v_gene: TRBV5-1; d_gene: TRBD1; abundance: -; j_gene: TRBJ1-1; CDR3nt: TGCGCCAGCAGCTCCACCGACAGGGGGCTGAACACTGAAGCTTTCTTT; CDR3aa: CASSSTDRGLNTEAFF